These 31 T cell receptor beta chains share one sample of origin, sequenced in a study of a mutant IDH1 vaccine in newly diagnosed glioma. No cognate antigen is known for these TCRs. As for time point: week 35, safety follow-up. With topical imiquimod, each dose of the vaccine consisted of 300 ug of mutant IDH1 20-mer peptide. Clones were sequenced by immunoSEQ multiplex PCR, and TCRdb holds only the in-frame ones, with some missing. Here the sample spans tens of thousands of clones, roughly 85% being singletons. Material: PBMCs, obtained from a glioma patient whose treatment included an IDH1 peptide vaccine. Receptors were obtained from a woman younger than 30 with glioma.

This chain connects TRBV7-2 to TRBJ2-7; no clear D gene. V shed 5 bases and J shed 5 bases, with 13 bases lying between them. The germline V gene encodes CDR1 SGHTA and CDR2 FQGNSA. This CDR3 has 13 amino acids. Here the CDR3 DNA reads TGTGCCAGCAGCCCCCCTAACGGAAACGAGCAGTACTTC. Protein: CASSPPNGNEQYF.

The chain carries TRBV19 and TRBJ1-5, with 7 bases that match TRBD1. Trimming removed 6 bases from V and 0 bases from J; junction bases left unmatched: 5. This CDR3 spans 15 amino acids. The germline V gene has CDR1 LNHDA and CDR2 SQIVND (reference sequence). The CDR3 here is CASSETGYSNQPQHF. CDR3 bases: TGTGCCAGTAGCGAGACAGGGTATAGCAATCAGCCCCAGCATTTT.

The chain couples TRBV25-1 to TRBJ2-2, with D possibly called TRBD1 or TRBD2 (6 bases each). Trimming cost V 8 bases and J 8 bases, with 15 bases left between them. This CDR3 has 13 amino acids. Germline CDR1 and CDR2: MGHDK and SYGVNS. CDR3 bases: TGTGCCAGCGAGGGGGGAGCTTGGGGGGAGCTGTTTTTT. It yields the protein CASEGGAWGELFF.

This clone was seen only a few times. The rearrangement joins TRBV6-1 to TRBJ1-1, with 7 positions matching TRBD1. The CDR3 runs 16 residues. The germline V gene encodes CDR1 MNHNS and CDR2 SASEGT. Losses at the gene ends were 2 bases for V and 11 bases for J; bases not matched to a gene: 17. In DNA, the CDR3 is TGTGCCAGCAGTGAACCCACCACGATACAGGGGCGGGATGCTTTCTTT. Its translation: CASSEPTTIQGRDAFF.

Here the CDR3 reads CASSPTGEGYNEQFF. In DNA form, the CDR3 reads TGCGCCAGCAGTCCCACAGGGGAAGGCTACAATGAGCAGTTCTTC. V gene TRBV5-1 combines with J gene TRBJ2-1; 7 positions agree with TRBD1. Looked up from germline, CDR1 is SGHRS and CDR2 is YFSETQ. The CDR3 runs to 15 residues. V gave up 5 bases and J gave up 3 bases; unmatched junction bases: 8. The entire variable domain, with the rest obtained from reference TRBV5-1 and TRBJ2-1, is as follows: KAGVTQTPRYLIKTRGQQVTLSCSPISGHRSVSWYQQTPGQGLQFLFEYFSETQRNKGNFPGRFSGRQFSNSRSEMNVSTLELGDSALYLCASSPTGEGYNEQFFGPGTRLTVL.

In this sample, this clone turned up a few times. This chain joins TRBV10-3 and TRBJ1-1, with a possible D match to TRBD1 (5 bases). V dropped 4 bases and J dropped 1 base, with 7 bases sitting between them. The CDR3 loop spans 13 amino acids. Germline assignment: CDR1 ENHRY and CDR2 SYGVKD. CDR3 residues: CAISVGQNTEAFF. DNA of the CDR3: TGTGCCATCAGTGTGGGGCAGAACACTGAAGCTTTCTTT.

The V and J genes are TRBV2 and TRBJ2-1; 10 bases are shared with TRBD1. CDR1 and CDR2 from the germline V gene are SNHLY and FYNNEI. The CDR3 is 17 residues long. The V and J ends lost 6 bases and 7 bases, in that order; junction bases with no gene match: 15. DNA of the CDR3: TGTGCCAGCAGCGGAGTAATAGGGACAGGGGATTTTAATGAGCAGTTCTTC. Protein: CASSGVIGTGDFNEQFF.

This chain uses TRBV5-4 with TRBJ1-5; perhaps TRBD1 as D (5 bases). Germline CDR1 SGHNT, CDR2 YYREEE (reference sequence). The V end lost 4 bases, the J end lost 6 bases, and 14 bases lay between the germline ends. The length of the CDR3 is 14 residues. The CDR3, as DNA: TGTGCCAGCAGCGAGGGGACCGGGGGTCAGCCCCAGCATTTT. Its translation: CASSEGTGGQPQHF.

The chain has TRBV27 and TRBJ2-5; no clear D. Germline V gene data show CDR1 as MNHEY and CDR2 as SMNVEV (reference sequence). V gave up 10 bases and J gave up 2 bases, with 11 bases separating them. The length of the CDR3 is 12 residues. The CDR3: CANPSGQETQYF. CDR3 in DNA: TGTGCCAACCCTTCCGGGCAAGAGACCCAGTACTTC.

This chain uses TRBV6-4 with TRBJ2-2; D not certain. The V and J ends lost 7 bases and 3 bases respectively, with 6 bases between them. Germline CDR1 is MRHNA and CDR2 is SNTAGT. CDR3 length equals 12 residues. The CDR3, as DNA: TGTGCCAGCACTAACGACACCGGGGAGCTGTTTTTT. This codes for CASTNDTGELFF.

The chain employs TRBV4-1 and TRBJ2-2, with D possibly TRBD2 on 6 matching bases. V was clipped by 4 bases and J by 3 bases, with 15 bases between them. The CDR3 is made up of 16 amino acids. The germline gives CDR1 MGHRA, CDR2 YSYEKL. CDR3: CASSPTSGEYTGELFF. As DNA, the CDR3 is TGCGCCAGCAGCCCAACTTCGGGGGAATACACCGGGGAGCTGTTTTTT.

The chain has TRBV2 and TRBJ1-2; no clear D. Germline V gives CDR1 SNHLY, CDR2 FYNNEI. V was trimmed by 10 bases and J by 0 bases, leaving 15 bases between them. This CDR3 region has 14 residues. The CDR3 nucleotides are TGTGCCACCTCAACCCCCTTAGCTAACTATGGCTACACCTTC. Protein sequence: CATSTPLANYGYTF.

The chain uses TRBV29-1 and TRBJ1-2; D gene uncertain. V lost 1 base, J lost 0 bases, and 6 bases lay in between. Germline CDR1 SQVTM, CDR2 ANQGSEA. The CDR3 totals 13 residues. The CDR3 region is CSVEGVSNYGYTF. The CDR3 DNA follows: TGCAGCGTTGAAGGGGTTTCTAACTATGGCTACACCTTC.

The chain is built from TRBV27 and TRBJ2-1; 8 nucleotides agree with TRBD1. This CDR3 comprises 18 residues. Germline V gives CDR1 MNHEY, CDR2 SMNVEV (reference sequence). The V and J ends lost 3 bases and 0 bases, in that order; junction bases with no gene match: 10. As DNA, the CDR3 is TGTGCCAGCAGTTTGCAAGGACAGGGCCACAGCTCCTACAATGAGCAGTTCTTC. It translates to CASSLQGQGHSSYNEQFF.

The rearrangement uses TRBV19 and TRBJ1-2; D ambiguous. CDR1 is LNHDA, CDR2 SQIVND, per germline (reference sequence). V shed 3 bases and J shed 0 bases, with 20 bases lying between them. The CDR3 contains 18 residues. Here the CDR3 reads CASSIKSVQRITNYGYTF. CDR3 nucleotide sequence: TGTGCCAGTAGTATTAAGTCGGTTCAGCGGATAACTAACTATGGCTACACCTTC. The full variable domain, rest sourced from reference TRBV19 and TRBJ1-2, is DGGITQSPKYLFRKEGQNVTLSCEQNLNHDAMYWYRQDPGQGLRLIYYSQIVNDFQKGDIAEGYSVSREKKESFPLTVTSAQKNPTAFYLCASSIKSVQRITNYGYTFGSGTRLTVV.

The CDR3 reads CASSPRTGVSTDTQYF. The CDR3 coding sequence is TGTGCCAGCAGCCCAAGGACAGGGGTGAGCACAGATACGCAGTATTTT. The chain uses TRBV11-3 and TRBJ2-3, with 9 bases fitting TRBD1. Trimming took 5 bases from V and 0 from J; bases not matched to a gene: 6. The CDR3 has 16 amino acids. Germline loops: CDR1 SGHNT, CDR2 YENEEA.

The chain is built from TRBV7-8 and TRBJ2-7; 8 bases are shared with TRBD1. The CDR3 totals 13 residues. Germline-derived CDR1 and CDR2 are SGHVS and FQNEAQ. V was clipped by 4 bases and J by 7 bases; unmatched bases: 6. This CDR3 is CASSSYGQGEQYF. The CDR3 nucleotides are TGTGCCAGCAGCTCCTACGGACAGGGAGAGCAGTACTTC.

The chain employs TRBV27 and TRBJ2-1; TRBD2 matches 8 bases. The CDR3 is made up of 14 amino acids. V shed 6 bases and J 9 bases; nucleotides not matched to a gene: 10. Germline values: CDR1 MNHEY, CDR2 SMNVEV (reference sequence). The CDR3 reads CASSPHLLAGEQFF. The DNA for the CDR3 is TGTGCCAGCAGCCCTCACCTCCTAGCGGGTGAGCAGTTCTTC.

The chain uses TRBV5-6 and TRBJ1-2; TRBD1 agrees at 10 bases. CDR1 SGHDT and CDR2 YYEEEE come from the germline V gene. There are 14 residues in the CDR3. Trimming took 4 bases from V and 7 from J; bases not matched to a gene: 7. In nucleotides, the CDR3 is TGTGCCAGCAGCGGGGGACAGGGGTTCCCTGGCTACACCTTC. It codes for CASSGGQGFPGYTF. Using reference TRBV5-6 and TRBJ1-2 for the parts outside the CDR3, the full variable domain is DAGVTQSPTHLIKTRGQQVTLRCSPKSGHDTVSWYQQALGQGPQFIFQYYEEEERQRGNFPDRFSGHQFPNYSSELNVNALLLGDSALYLCASSGGQGFPGYTFGSGTRLTVV.

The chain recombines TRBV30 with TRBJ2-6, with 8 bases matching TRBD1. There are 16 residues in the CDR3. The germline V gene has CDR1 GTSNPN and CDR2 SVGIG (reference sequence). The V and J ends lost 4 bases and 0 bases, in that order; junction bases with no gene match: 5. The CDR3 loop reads CAWTGGTLSGANVLTF. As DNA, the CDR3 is TGTGCCTGGACAGGGGGCACCCTCTCTGGGGCCAACGTCCTGACTTTC.

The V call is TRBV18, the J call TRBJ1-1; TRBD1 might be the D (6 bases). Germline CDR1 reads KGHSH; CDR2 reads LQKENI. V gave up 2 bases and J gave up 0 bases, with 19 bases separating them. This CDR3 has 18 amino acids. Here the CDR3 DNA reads TGTGCCAGCTCACCAGATACAGACAGGATCCCTATGAACACTGAAGCTTTCTTT. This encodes CASSPDTDRIPMNTEAFF.

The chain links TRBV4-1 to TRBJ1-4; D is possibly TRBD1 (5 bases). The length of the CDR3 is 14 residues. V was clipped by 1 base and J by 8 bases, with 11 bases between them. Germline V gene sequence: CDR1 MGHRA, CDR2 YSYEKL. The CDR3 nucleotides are TGCGCCAGCAGCCAAGTGCAGGGAGGCGAAAAACTGTTTTTT. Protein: CASSQVQGGEKLFF.

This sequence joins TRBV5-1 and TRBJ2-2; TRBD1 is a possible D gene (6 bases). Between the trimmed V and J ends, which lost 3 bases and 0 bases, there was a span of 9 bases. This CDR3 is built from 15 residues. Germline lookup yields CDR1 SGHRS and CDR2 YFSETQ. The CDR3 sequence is CASSSQGTNTGELFF. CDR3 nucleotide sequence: TGCGCCAGCAGCTCCCAGGGGACGAACACCGGGGAGCTGTTTTTT.

This CDR3 is CASSLQWENYGYTF. The CDR3 DNA reads as TGTGCCAGCAGTTTACAGTGGGAAAACTATGGCTACACCTTC. The genes are TRBV6-6 and TRBJ1-2; D not certain. The CDR3 runs to 14 residues. Germline CDR1 MNHNY, CDR2 SVGAGI (reference sequence). Trimming pared 4 bases from V and 2 bases from J, leaving 11 bases between.

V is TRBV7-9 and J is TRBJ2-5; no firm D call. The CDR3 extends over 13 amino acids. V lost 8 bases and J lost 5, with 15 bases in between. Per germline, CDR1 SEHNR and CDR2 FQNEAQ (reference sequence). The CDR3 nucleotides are TGTGCCAGCCGATCCCCCCTCGTGGAGACCCAGTACTTC. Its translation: CASRSPLVETQYF.

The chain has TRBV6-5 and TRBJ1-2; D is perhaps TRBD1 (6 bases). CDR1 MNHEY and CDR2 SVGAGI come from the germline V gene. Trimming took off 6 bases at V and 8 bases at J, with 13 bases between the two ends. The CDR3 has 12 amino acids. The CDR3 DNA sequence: TGTGCCAGCAGAGCAGGGGCAGGAGGCTACACCTTC. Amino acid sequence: CASRAGAGGYTF.

The CDR3 loop reads CSVGPETGGRNTIYF. CDR3 coding DNA: TGCAGCGTTGGGCCCGAGACAGGGGGCAGAAACACCATATATTTT. The chain recombines TRBV29-1 with TRBJ1-3; 10 bases are shared with TRBD1. CDR1 and CDR2 (germline): SQVTM, ANQGSEA. The CDR3 runs to 15 residues. V trimming: 4 bases; J trimming: 5 bases; junction bases outside the gene matches: 8. Together with reference TRBV29-1 and TRBJ1-3, the CDR3 gives the full variable domain: SAVISQKPSRDICQRGTSLTIQCQVDSQVTMMFWYRQQPGQSLTLIATANQGSEATYESGFVIDKFPISRPNLTFSTLTVSNMSPEDSSIYLCSVGPETGGRNTIYFGEGSWLTVV.

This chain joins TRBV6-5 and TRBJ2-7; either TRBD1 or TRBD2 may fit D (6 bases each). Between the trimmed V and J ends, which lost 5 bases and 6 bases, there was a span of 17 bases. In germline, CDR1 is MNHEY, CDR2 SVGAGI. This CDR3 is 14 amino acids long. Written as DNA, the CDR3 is TGTGCCAGCAGTCCGAGGGGGGTAATGACCGAGCAGTACTTC. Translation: CASSPRGVMTEQYF.

The CDR3 is CASSLSARTSGFYEQYF. Written as DNA, the CDR3 is TGTGCCAGCAGCTTATCCGCCCGGACTAGCGGATTCTACGAGCAGTACTTC. This sequence joins TRBV11-2 and TRBJ2-7; 10 nucleotides agree with TRBD2. CDR3 size: 17 residues. V lost 2 bases to trimming and J lost 3 bases; unmatched junction nucleotides: 10. Germline CDR1 and CDR2: SGHAT and FQNNGV.

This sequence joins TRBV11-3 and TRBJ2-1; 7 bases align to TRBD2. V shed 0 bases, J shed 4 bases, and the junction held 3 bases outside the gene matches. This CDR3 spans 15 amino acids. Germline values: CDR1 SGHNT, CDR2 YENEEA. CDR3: CASSLDLAAYNEQFF. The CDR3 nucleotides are TGTGCCAGCAGCTTAGATCTAGCGGCTTACAATGAGCAGTTCTTC.

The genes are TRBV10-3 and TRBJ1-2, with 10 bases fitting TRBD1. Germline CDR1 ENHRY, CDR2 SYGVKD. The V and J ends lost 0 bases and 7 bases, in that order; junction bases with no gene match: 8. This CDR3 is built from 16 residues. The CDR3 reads CAISESTGGGLIGYTF. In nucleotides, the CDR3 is TGTGCCATCAGTGAGTCGACAGGGGGCGGTTTAATTGGCTACACCTTC.